Listed below are T cell receptor beta chains from one sample, sequenced in a study of cytomegalovirus exposure and HLA in healthy donors. Clones were sequenced by immunoSEQ multiplex PCR, and TCRdb holds only the in-frame ones, with some missing. The data contain some 110,000 clones, approximately 80% of them singletons. Input material: PBMCs. The source is a woman aged 25 to 39 in good health and CMV-seronegative. Each CDR3 is given with its conserved first and last residue. D genes are given only for firm matches. Size tells how often a clone was seen (once, few, many) or the class of an expanded clone, and some rows leave it out.

D	V	size	J	CDR3	DNA
NA	TRBV6-5	NA	TRBJ1-2	CASSKNLRGSYGYTF	TGTGCCAGCAGCAAAAACCTACGGGGGTCCTATGGCTACACCTTC
NA	TRBV30	NA	TRBJ1-1	CAWSVLGNTEAFF	TGTGCCTGGAGTGTACTCGGGAACACTGAAGCTTTCTTT
TRBD1	TRBV6-5	NA	TRBJ2-7	CASRRTGMTYEQYF	TGTGCCAGCAGGCGGACAGGGATGACCTACGAGCAGTACTTC
TRBD1	TRBV5-1	NA	TRBJ1-2	CASSLAPGGGYTF	TGCGCCAGCAGCTTGGCTCCAGGGGGTGGCTACACCTTC
TRBD2	TRBV2	NA	TRBJ2-1	CASSEEWLGGNEQFF	TGTGCCAGCAGTGAAGAATGGTTGGGAGGGAATGAGCAGTTCTTC
TRBD1	TRBV6-1	NA	TRBJ2-1	CASRAGTASYNEQFF	TGTGCCAGCAGGGCCGGGACAGCATCCTACAATGAGCAGTTCTTC
TRBD2	TRBV9	NA	TRBJ2-3	CASGGAGGYTDTQYF	TGTGCCAGCGGGGGAGCCGGGGGGTACACAGATACGCAGTATTTT
NA	TRBV30	once	TRBJ1-3	CAWRVVAPHPGNTIYF	TGTGCCTGGAGGGTCGTAGCGCCGCACCCTGGAAACACCATATATTTT
TRBD2	TRBV5-4	NA	TRBJ2-5	CASRRSGRAGQETQYF	TGTGCCAGCAGAAGGAGCGGGAGGGCCGGTCAAGAGACCCAGTACTTC
NA	TRBV18	NA	TRBJ1-2	CASSPYTGEGSRGYTF	TGTGCCAGCTCACCATATACGGGGGAAGGATCGCGGGGCTACACCTTC
NA	TRBV7-2	NA	TRBJ2-7	CASSTGRVYEQYF	TGTGCCAGCAGCACAGGACGGGTCTACGAGCAGTACTTC
NA	TRBV15	NA	TRBJ1-1	CATSRDLSGSAGDTEAFF	TGTGCCACCAGCAGAGATTTGAGTGGGTCGGCAGGGGACACTGAAGCTTTCTTT
TRBD1	TRBV5-4	once	TRBJ2-1	CVSSYPGQATYNEQFF	TGTGTCAGCAGCTATCCTGGACAGGCAACCTACAATGAGCAGTTCTTC
TRBD2	TRBV7-6	NA	TRBJ2-3	CASSLIPAGGQGDTQYF	TGTGCCAGCAGCTTAATTCCAGCGGGGGGCCAGGGAGATACGCAGTATTTT
TRBD1	TRBV19	NA	TRBJ1-1	CASSIDRGVAFF	TGTGCCAGTAGTATCGACAGGGGGGTGGCTTTCTTT
NA	TRBV2	NA	TRBJ2-6	CASRPFFFQGSGANVLTF	TGTGCCAGCAGACCTTTTTTCTTTCAGGGATCTGGGGCCAACGTCCTGACTTTC
TRBD1	TRBV29-1	NA	TRBJ2-7	CSVSGGSYEQYF	TGCAGCGTCTCAGGGGGCTCCTACGAGCAGTACTTC
NA	TRBV2	NA	TRBJ1-1	CASSDTTDREAFF	TGTGCCAGCAGCGACACAACAGACCGTGAAGCTTTCTTT
NA	TRBV5-1	NA	TRBJ1-2	CASSITTGTEGYTF	TGCGCCAGCAGCATAACCACAGGGACCGAAGGCTACACCTTC
NA	TRBV30	few	TRBJ1-6	CASDRNNSPLHF	TGTGCCAGTGACAGGAATAATTCACCCCTCCACTTT